This T cell receptor (beta chain) derives from a study of OX40 agonist ivuxolimab in advanced cancers. Looking at the study overall: Across the patients, intravenous ivuxolimab was delivered every 2 weeks at 0.01 to 10 mg/kg. Patients with prior anti-PD-1, anti-PD-L1 or anti-CTLA-4 therapy were eligible; 35% to 45% had some. Overall study results and limits: Some patients without response likewise showed low normalized clonal expansion. Circulating CD4+ and CD8+ T cells showed clonal expansion by week 6 at 0.1 to 3.0 mg/kg.

Germline V CDR1 and CDR2: SQVTM, ANQGSEA. Trimming took off 5 bases at V and 6 bases at J, with 10 bases between the two ends. The CDR3 loop spans 11 amino acids. The repertoire was sequenced with immunoSEQ multiplex PCR; TCRdb's copy has only in-frame clones and lacks some. The table has 70,000 to 85,000 clones, approximately 95% seen once. Worth noting for this clone: Its antigen is currently unknown.

The clonotype comes from an adult with an advanced solid tumor such as melanoma, head and neck, liver or kidney cancer. This chain connects TRBV29-1 to TRBJ1-2, with a tentative D call TRBD1 (5 bases). Source: CD4+ or CD8+ T cells sorted from blood, taken in a trial of the OX40 agonist ivuxolimab. The CDR3 loop reads CSVYLTDGYTF. Written as DNA, the CDR3 is TGCAGCGTTTACTTGACAGATGGCTACACCTTC.